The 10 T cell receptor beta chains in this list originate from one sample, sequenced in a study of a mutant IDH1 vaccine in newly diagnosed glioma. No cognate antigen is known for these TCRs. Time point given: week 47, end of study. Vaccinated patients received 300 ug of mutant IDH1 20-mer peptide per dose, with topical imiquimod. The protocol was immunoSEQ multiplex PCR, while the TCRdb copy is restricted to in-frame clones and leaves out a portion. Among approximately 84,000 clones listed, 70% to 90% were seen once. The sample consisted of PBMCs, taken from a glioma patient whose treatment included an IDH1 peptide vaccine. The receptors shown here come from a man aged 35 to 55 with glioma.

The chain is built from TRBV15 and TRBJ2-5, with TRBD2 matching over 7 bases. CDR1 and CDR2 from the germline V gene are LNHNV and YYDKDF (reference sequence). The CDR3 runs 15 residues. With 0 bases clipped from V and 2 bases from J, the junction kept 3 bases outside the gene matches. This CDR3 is CATSREASGQETQYF. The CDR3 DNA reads TGTGCCACCAGCAGAGAGGCTAGCGGTCAAGAGACCCAGTACTTC.

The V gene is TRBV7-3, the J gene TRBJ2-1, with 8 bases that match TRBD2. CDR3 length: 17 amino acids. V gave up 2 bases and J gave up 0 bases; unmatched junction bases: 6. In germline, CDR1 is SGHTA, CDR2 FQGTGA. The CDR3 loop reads CASSLGGSGSSYNEQFF. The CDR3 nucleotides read TGTGCCAGCAGCTTAGGAGGAAGCGGGAGCTCCTACAATGAGCAGTTCTTC.

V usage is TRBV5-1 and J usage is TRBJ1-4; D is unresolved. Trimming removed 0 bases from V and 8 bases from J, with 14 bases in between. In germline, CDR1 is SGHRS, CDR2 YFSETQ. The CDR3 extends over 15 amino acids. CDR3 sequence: CASSLAVADIEKLFF. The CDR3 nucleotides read TGCGCCAGCAGCTTGGCCGTTGCAGATATAGAAAAACTGTTTTTT.

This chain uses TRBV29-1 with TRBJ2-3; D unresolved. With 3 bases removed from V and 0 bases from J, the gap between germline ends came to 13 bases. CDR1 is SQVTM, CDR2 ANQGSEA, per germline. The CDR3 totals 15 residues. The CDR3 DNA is TGCAGCGTTGATTCCCGGGCCACTAGCACAGATACGCAGTATTTT. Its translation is CSVDSRATSTDTQYF.

The CDR3, as DNA: TGTGCCAGCAGCTCGGTGGAGGGGAATGAGCAGTTCTTC. This gives the protein CASSSVEGNEQFF. J is TRBJ2-1 and V is TRBV5-4; possibly TRBD2 for D (6 bases). This CDR3 has 13 residues. CDR1 and CDR2 (germline): SGHNT, YYREEE (reference sequence). V lost 3 bases, J lost 7 bases, and 11 bases lay in between.

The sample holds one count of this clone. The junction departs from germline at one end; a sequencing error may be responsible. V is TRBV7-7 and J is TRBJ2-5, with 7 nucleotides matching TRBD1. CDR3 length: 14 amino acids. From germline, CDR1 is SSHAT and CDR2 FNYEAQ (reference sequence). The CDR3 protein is CASSLRQGLETQYF. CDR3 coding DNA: TGTGCTAGCAGTTTGAGACAGGGCCTGGAGACCCAGTACTTC.

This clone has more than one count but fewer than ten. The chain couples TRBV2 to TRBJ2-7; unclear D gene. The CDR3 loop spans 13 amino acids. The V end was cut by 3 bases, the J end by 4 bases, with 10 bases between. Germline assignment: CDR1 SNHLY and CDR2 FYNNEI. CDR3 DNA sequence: TGTGCCAGCAGTGATTCTGGGAATTACGAGCAGTACTTC. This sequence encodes CASSDSGNYEQYF.

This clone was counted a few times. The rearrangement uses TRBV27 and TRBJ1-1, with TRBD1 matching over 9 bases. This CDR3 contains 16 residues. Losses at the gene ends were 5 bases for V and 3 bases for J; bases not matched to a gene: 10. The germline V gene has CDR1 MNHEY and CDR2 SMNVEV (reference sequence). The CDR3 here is CASSPAKRQGDTEAFF. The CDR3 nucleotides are TGTGCCAGCAGTCCGGCCAAGAGACAGGGGGACACTGAAGCTTTCTTT.

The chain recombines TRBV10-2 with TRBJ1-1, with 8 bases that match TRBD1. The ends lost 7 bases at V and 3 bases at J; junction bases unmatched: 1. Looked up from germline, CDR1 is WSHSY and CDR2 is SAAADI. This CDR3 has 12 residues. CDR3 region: CASKTGDTEAFF. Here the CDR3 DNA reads TGCGCCAGCAAGACAGGGGACACTGAAGCTTTCTTT.

CDR3 sequence: CASTPEGGGRGGELFF. The CDR3 DNA follows: TGTGCCAGCACCCCAGAGGGTGGAGGCCGGGGCGGGGAGCTGTTTTTT. The chain couples TRBV7-9 to TRBJ2-2; TRBD2 might be the D (5 bases). CDR1 and CDR2 from the germline V gene are SEHNR and FQNEAQ (reference sequence). The V end lost 7 bases, the J end lost 7 bases, and 22 bases lay between the germline ends. The CDR3 is 16 residues long.